The clone carrying this T cell receptor (beta chain) was detected only a few times. These data are taken from a study of T-cell reconstitution after alpha-beta-depleted transplantation in children. V shed 2 bases, J shed 0 bases, and the junction held 8 bases outside the gene matches. This CDR3 region has 18 residues. Germline CDR1 is LGHNA and CDR2 is YSLEER. Using unique molecular identifiers, the investigators prepared the TCRbeta library. TCRdb processed the PCR reads anew with MiXCR; each CDR3 protein has one entry. This table holds 200,000 to 250,000 distinct CDR3 sequences, about 12% found once.

The source is a human donor who donated a stem cell graft to a child with acute lymphoblastic leukemia. The V call is TRBV4-3, the J call TRBJ2-1; 9 bases agree with TRBD2. The sequencing used PBMCs from the stem cell graft donor, collected from the stem cell graft. Written as DNA, the CDR3 is TGCGCCAGCAGCCAACTAGCGGGACCTGTTAGCTCCTACAATGAGCAGTTCTTC. Amino acid sequence: CASSQLAGPVSSYNEQFF.